The 23 T cell receptor beta chains below were found in one sample sequenced in a study of blood T cells in healthy people across ages. Using a J-beta primer mix together with a sample-barcoded 5' primer, a second PCR was run for roughly 7 to 11 cycles. TCRdb reanalysed the 5' RACE reads using MiXCR and keeps one entry per CDR3 protein. Of some 900,000 distinct CDR3 sequences listed, around 49% are singletons. The sample was blood. The receptors derive from a young man in good health.

In this sample, this clonotype turned up once. Germline is not matched at one junction end, which may reflect a read error. The V gene is TRBV20-1, the J gene TRBJ2-3; D remains ambiguous. From germline, CDR1 is DFQATT and CDR2 SNEGSKA (reference sequence). The CDR3 extends over 13 amino acids. In nucleotides, the CDR3 is TGCAGTGCGAAACGGTCCTCCACAGATACGCGGTATTTT. Its translation is CSAKRSSTDTRYF.

This chain joins TRBV7-2 and TRBJ1-1, with D perhaps matching TRBD1 (5 bases). V dropped 6 bases and J dropped 2 bases, with 13 bases sitting between them. CDR3 length equals 14 residues. CDR1 is SGHTA and CDR2 is FQGNSA in the germline V gene. DNA for the CDR3: TGTGCCAGCAGATTATCCCAGGGCAACACTGAAGCTTTCTTT. Residues: CASRLSQGNTEAFF.

This clonotype was observed a handful of times. This chain joins TRBV6-1 and TRBJ2-7; 9 nucleotides line up with TRBD1. Trimming cost V 7 bases and J 6 bases; bases outside gene matches: 10. Germline V gene data show CDR1 as MNHNS and CDR2 as SASEGT. The CDR3 length is 14 residues. CDR3 nucleotides: TGTGCCAGCACGGTATTGGACAGGGGCGGCGAGCAGTACTTC. This codes for CASTVLDRGGEQYF.

This chain uses TRBV7-9 with TRBJ2-2; 7 bases fit TRBD1. CDR1 and CDR2 from the germline V gene are SEHNR and FQNEAQ (reference sequence). CDR3 length: 16 amino acids. After removal of 2 bases from V and 1 base from J, the junction contained 4 bases not matched to a gene. As DNA, the CDR3 is TGTGCCAGCAGCTTAACACAGGGGCGGAACACCGGGGAGCTGTTTTTT. Amino acid sequence: CASSLTQGRNTGELFF. Full variable domain (missing parts from reference TRBV7-9 and TRBJ2-2): DTGVSQNPRHKITKRGQNVTFRCDPISEHNRLYWYRQTLGQGPEFLTYFQNEAQLEKSRLLSDRFSAERPKGSFSTLEIQRTEQGDSAMYLCASSLTQGRNTGELFFGEGSRLTVL.

The chain has TRBV2 and TRBJ1-2; a weak D match, TRBD1 (5 bases). The CDR3 length is 14 residues. Germline V gene sequence: CDR1 SNHLY, CDR2 FYNNEI. V shed 0 bases and J shed 6 bases, with 11 bases lying between them. CDR3 sequence: CASSEALAGNGYTF. The CDR3 DNA is TGTGCCAGCAGTGAAGCGCTGGCAGGGAATGGCTACACCTTC.

The chain couples TRBV2 to TRBJ2-5; TRBD2 is a possible D gene (6 bases). Germline CDR1 is SNHLY and CDR2 is FYNNEI. The V end was cut by 7 bases, the J end by 11 bases, with 20 bases between. The CDR3 runs to 13 residues. CDR3 nucleotides: TGTGCCAGCAATATCGGGGGATCGGGGGAGCAGTACTTC. Its translation: CASNIGGSGEQYF.

V gene TRBV24-1 combines with J gene TRBJ2-7; D is ambiguous. The CDR3 totals 11 residues. V gave up 3 bases and J gave up 5 bases, with 4 bases separating them. CDR1 is KGHDR, CDR2 SFDVKD, per germline. The CDR3 region is CATSDLHEQYF. CDR3 sequence (DNA): TGTGCCACCAGTGATCTCCACGAGCAGTACTTC.

In its sample, this clonotype was seen a few times. The V call is TRBV28, the J call TRBJ2-7, with D possibly matching TRBD2 (5 bases). The CDR3 has 13 residues. Per the germline V gene, CDR1 is MDHEN and CDR2 is SYDVKM. V was clipped by 7 bases and J by 4 bases, with 14 bases between them. The CDR3 DNA reads TGTGCCAGCACGTGGACTGGCCCGTACGAGCAGTACTTC. Translation gives CASTWTGPYEQYF.

The chain couples TRBV5-1 to TRBJ2-1; 10 bases fit TRBD2. V lost 4 bases, J lost 11 bases, and 12 bases stayed unmatched. Germline-derived CDR1 and CDR2 are SGHRS and YFSETQ. This CDR3 comprises 15 residues. The CDR3 is CASSRSGGAYDKQFF. The CDR3 DNA reads TGCGCCAGCAGCAGAAGCGGGGGGGCCTACGATAAGCAGTTCTTC.

The chain joins TRBV6-5 to TRBJ1-1, with TRBD1 matching over 7 bases. CDR1 is MNHEY, CDR2 SVGAGI, per germline. J lost 6 bases, V lost 8 bases, and 12 bases had no gene match. The CDR3 has 14 amino acids. CDR3 sequence (DNA): TGTGCCAGCGAGAGGGGCCAGGGGGACGCTGAAGCTTTCTTT. Translating it yields CASERGQGDAEAFF.

This clonotype was seen a few times. The chain joins TRBV7-8 to TRBJ2-1; the D gene is possibly TRBD2 (6 bases). The CDR3 length is 16 residues. V gave up 7 bases and J gave up 7 bases, with 23 bases separating them. CDR1 is SGHVS and CDR2 is FQNEAQ in the germline V gene. As DNA, the CDR3 is TGTGCCAGCAACGGGGGTAGGACGGGAACTACGAATGAGCAGTTCTTC. Residues: CASNGGRTGTTNEQFF.

This clonotype was seen once. The V call is TRBV20-1, the J call TRBJ2-1; D unclear. Trimming took off 6 bases at V and 7 bases at J, with 13 bases between the two ends. Germline assignment: CDR1 DFQATT and CDR2 SNEGSKA (reference sequence). The CDR3 has 12 residues. CDR3 loop: CSAARMGNEQFF. As DNA, the CDR3 is TGCAGTGCCGCGCGGATGGGGAATGAGCAGTTCTTC.

The CDR3, as DNA: TGTGCCAGCAGCCAGAAAGGGGCAGGGGGTCTGTTCTTC. It specifies CASSQKGAGGLFF. This chain uses TRBV3-1 with TRBJ2-1; 7 bases align to TRBD1. CDR3 length equals 13 residues. Trimming took 3 bases from V and 15 from J; bases not matched to a gene: 11. CDR1 LGHDT and CDR2 YNNKEL come from the germline V gene (reference sequence).

The J gene is TRBJ2-5, the V gene TRBV5-1; 10 bases line up with TRBD1. Germline V gives CDR1 SGHRS, CDR2 YFSETQ. The CDR3 is 15 residues long. J was trimmed by 2 bases and V by 4 bases; bases with no gene match: 5. The CDR3 loop reads CASSKGQGKQETQYF. CDR3 bases: TGCGCCAGCAGCAAGGGACAGGGGAAGCAAGAGACCCAGTACTTC.

Comment on this clonotype: The junction and the germline gene differ at one end; a read error may be behind it. Written as DNA, the CDR3 is TGTGCCAGCAGCGGGGTGGGGGTTCAGCCCCGGCATTTT. This codes for CASSGVGVQPRHF. This chain links TRBV6-2 or TRBV6-3 with TRBJ1-5; the D gene is possibly TRBD1 (5 bases). Germline values: CDR1 MNHEY, CDR2 SVGEGT. This CDR3 is built from 13 residues.

About this clonotype itself: Germline and junction disagree at one end, which may indicate a read error. This chain joins TRBV2 and TRBJ2-1; the D gene is possibly TRBD1 (6 bases). The CDR3 is made up of 15 amino acids. Germline CDR1 and CDR2: SNHLY and FYNNEI. The chain's CDR3 is CASREDRLGYNEQFF. The CDR3 nucleotides read TGTGCCAGCAGAGAAGACAGGCTAGGCTACAATGAGCAGTTCTTC.

This chain uses TRBV5-1 with TRBJ1-2; tentative D call: TRBD1 (5 bases). The CDR3 covers 15 residues. Germline assignment: CDR1 SGHRS and CDR2 YFSETQ. Trimming shortened V by 0 bases and J by 1 base, and 10 bases separated the two germline ends. CDR3 region: CASSLVTGVNYGYTF. In DNA, the CDR3 is TGCGCCAGCAGCTTGGTTACGGGGGTTAACTATGGCTACACCTTC.

The V gene is TRBV7-9, the J gene TRBJ2-1; no reliable D call. This CDR3 is built from 12 residues. Germline V CDR1 and CDR2: SEHNR, FQNEAQ (reference sequence). Trimming took 1 base from V and 15 from J, leaving 13 bases between them. The CDR3 spells CASSLGDELPFF. The CDR3, as DNA: TGTGCCAGCAGCTTAGGAGACGAGTTACCGTTCTTC.

The gene calls are TRBV5-1 and TRBJ1-2, with TRBD1 as a possible D gene (5 bases). This CDR3 contains 15 residues. The V gene's germline CDR1 is SGHRS and CDR2 YFSETQ. The V end was cut by 4 bases, the J end by 3 bases, with 16 bases between. The CDR3 loop is CASSKTGTPDYGYTF. The CDR3 bases are TGCGCCAGCAGCAAAACAGGCACCCCTGACTATGGCTACACCTTC.

V usage is TRBV5-1 and J usage is TRBJ2-5; 7 positions agree with TRBD1. J lost 5 bases, V lost 1 base, and 5 bases had no gene match. This CDR3 contains 14 residues. CDR1 is SGHRS, CDR2 YFSETQ, per germline. CDR3: CASSLRQGPETQYF. The DNA for the CDR3 is TGCGCCAGCAGCTTGAGACAGGGCCCGGAGACCCAGTACTTC.

This clonotype has just a few counts. The CDR3 bases are TGTGCCAGCAGAGGCTGGAGGGATAGCAATCAGCCCCAGCATTTT. Translated, it gives CASRGWRDSNQPQHF. V usage is TRBV28 and J usage is TRBJ1-5; D unresolved. V dropped 6 bases and J dropped 0 bases, with 12 bases sitting between them. The germline V gene has CDR1 MDHEN and CDR2 SYDVKM. The CDR3 is 15 residues long.

This clonotype was picked up a small number of times. This chain links TRBV28 with TRBJ2-1; TRBD2 agrees at 12 bases. The germline CDR1 and CDR2 sequences are MDHEN and SYDVKM. The V and J ends lost 5 bases and 9 bases, in that order; junction bases with no gene match: 8. The CDR3 has 15 residues. The CDR3 is CASSVTSGGTAEQFF. In DNA form, the CDR3 reads TGTGCCAGCAGTGTGACTAGCGGGGGTACAGCTGAGCAGTTCTTC.

The V and J genes are TRBV20-1 and TRBJ2-1; D gene unclear. Germline V gene sequence: CDR1 DFQATT, CDR2 SNEGSKA (reference sequence). Deletions cut 0 bases from V and 8 bases from J, with 20 bases between. CDR3 length: 16 residues. The CDR3 reads CSARDSLGINSHEQFF. CDR3 bases: TGCAGTGCTAGAGATTCTCTCGGTATCAATTCACATGAGCAGTTCTTC.